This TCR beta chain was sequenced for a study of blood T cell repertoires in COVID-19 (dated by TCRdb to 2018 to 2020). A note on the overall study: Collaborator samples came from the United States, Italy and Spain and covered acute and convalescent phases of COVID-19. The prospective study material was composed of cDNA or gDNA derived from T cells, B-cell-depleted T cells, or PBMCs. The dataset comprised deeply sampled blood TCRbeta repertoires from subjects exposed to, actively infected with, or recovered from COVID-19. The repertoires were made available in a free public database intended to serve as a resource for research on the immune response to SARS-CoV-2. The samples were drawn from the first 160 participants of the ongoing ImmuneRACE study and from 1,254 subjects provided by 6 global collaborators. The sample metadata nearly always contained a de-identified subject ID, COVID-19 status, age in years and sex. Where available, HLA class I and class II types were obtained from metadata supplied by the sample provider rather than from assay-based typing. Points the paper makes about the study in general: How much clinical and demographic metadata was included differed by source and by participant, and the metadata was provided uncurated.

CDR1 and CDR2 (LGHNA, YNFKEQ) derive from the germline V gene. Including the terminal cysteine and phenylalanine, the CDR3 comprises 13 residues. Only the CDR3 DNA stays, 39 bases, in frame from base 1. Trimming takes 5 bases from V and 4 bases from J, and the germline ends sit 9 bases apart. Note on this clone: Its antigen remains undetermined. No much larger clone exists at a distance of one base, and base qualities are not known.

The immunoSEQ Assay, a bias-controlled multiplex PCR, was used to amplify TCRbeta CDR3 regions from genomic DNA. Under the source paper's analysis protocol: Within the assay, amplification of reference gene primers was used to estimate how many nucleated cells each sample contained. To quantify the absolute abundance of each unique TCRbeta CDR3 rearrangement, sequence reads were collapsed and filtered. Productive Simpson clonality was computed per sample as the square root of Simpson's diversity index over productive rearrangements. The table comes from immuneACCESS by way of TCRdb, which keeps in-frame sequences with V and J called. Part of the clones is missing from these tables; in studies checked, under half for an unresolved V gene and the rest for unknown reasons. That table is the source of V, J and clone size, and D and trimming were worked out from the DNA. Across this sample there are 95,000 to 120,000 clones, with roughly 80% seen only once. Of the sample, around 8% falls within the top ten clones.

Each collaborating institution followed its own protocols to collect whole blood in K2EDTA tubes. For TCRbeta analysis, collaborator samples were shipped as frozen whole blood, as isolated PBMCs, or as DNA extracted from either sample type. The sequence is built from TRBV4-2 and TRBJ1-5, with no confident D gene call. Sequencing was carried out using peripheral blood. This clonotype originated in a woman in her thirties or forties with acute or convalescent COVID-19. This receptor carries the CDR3 CASSSNMNQPQHF. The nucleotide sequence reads TGTGCCAGCAGCTCAAACATGAATCAGCCCCAGCATTTT.